The 21 T cell receptor beta chains below were found in one sample sequenced in a study of CD8 T cells in Susac syndrome. RNA amounts of about 0.5 to 1 ug underwent reverse transcription with random hexamers. Via MiXCR, TCRdb re-called the immunoSEQ multiplex PCR reads, giving one row per CDR3 protein. This repertoire shows some 65,000 distinct CDR3 sequences, around 95% found once; its top ten account for about 0.61%. The sequenced sample consisted of CD8+ T cells from PBMCs. All receptors derive from a human donor with multiple sclerosis.

This rearrangement joins TRBV27 to TRBJ2-7, with 13 positions matching TRBD2. This CDR3 spans 17 amino acids. V shed 3 bases and J 3 bases; nucleotides not matched to a gene: 8. The germline CDR1 and CDR2 sequences are MNHEY and SMNVEV (reference sequence). The CDR3 DNA is TGTGCCAGCAGTTTGGCTATAGGACTAGCGGGAGTCTACGAGCAGTACTTC. As protein: CASSLAIGLAGVYEQYF.

The chain recombines TRBV28 with TRBJ1-1; weak D call: TRBD1 (6 bases). Germline V gene sequence: CDR1 MDHEN, CDR2 SYDVKM. The CDR3 spans 12 residues. V was shortened by 5 bases and J by 11 bases, with 15 bases between the two germline ends. CDR3 sequence reads: CASSPGTTDAFF. DNA for the CDR3: TGTGCCAGCAGTCCCGGGACAACGGACGCTTTCTTT.

This chain connects TRBV29-1 to TRBJ2-3, with 7 bases lining up with TRBD2. Per germline, CDR1 SQVTM and CDR2 ANQGSEA. This CDR3 contains 14 residues. After removal of 0 bases from V and 7 bases from J, the junction contained 7 bases not matched to a gene. The CDR3 sequence is CSVEDRGRGNTQYF. CDR3 DNA: TGCAGCGTTGAAGATCGAGGGAGGGGTAATACGCAGTATTTT.

V and J are TRBV7-9 and TRBJ2-1; 8 nucleotides agree with TRBD1. V lost 3 bases to trimming and J lost 8 bases; unmatched junction nucleotides: 6. This CDR3 is built from 14 residues. Germline V lookup: CDR1 SEHNR, CDR2 FQNEAQ (reference sequence). The CDR3: CASSFTTGADEQFF. The CDR3 DNA sequence: TGTGCCAGCAGCTTCACGACAGGGGCCGATGAGCAGTTCTTC.

This chain uses TRBV5-1 with TRBJ2-5; 8 nucleotides match TRBD2. V lost 6 bases, J lost 4 bases, and 11 bases stayed unmatched. This CDR3 has 15 residues. CDR1 and CDR2 from the germline V gene are SGHRS and YFSETQ. CDR3 amino acids: CASKSGSGDGETQYF. For the CDR3, the DNA is TGCGCCAGCAAGAGCGGGAGCGGAGATGGAGAGACCCAGTACTTC.

V usage is TRBV7-2 and J usage is TRBJ2-4, with D possibly matching TRBD1 (6 bases). The length of the CDR3 is 15 residues. Germline values: CDR1 SGHTA, CDR2 FQGNSA. Trimming cost V 7 bases and J 4 bases, with 17 bases left between them. The CDR3 protein is CASTDRDISKNIQYF. The CDR3 DNA follows: TGTGCCAGCACCGACCGGGACATCTCAAAAAACATTCAGTACTTC.

The V and J genes are TRBV3-1 and TRBJ2-5; D gene ambiguous. The CDR3 has 14 residues. CDR1 LGHDT and CDR2 YNNKEL come from the germline V gene (reference sequence). V lost 2 bases and J lost 1, with 8 bases in between. The CDR3 sequence: CASSQSQTQETQYF. Written as DNA, the CDR3 is TGTGCCAGCAGCCAATCTCAAACCCAAGAGACCCAGTACTTC.

This CDR3 reads CASSLAETGGSSEQYF. In DNA, the CDR3 is TGTGCCAGCAGCTTGGCCGAGACAGGGGGCAGTTCGGAGCAGTACTTC. The chain employs TRBV5-6 and TRBJ2-7; TRBD1 agrees at 10 bases. Germline CDR1 reads SGHDT; CDR2 reads YYEEEE. V dropped 0 bases and J dropped 7; count of bases not matched to a gene: 10. The CDR3 is made up of 16 amino acids.

This rearrangement joins TRBV7-2 to TRBJ2-1; D is undetermined. This CDR3 region has 11 residues. Germline CDR1 is SGHTA and CDR2 is FQGNSA. Between the trimmed V and J ends, which lost 8 bases and 4 bases, there was a span of 6 bases. The CDR3 sequence is CASRVYNEQFF. CDR3 bases: TGTGCCAGCCGGGTGTACAATGAGCAGTTCTTC.

This chain uses TRBV5-1 with TRBJ1-1, with D tentatively TRBD1 (5 bases). CDR3 length: 16 amino acids. Germline V gene sequence: CDR1 SGHRS, CDR2 YFSETQ. Trimming cost V 0 bases and J 0 bases, with 12 bases left between them. CDR3 coding DNA: TGCGCCAGCAGCTTGGGGGAACAGGCCATGAACACTGAAGCTTTCTTT. It is translated as CASSLGEQAMNTEAFF.

This clonotype was detected only a few times. CDR3 coding DNA: TGCGCCAGCAGCCATTCCGACACCGGGGAGCTGTTTTTT. Its translation is CASSHSDTGELFF. The rearrangement links TRBV4-1 to TRBJ2-2; no reliable D call. V dropped 3 bases and J dropped 3 bases, with 5 bases sitting between them. Germline V gives CDR1 MGHRA, CDR2 YSYEKL. The CDR3 has 13 amino acids.

The CDR3 region has the DNA TGTGCCAGCAGCAAAGTTCGGGGTGTGTCCTACGAGCAGTACTTC. Residues: CASSKVRGVSYEQYF. The J gene is TRBJ2-7, the V gene TRBV21-1. TRBV21-1 is listed as a pseudogene. This CDR3 has 15 residues.

The rearrangement joins TRBV2 to TRBJ1-1; D not resolved. V was shortened by 4 bases and J by 2 bases, with 8 bases between the two germline ends. The CDR3 runs to 13 residues. Germline values: CDR1 SNHLY, CDR2 FYNNEI. CDR3 bases: TGTGCCAGCAGTGGGTTAGGTAACACTGAAGCTTTCTTT. Encoded protein: CASSGLGNTEAFF.

V usage is TRBV30 and J usage is TRBJ1-2, with D hard to call. Trimming stripped 2 bases from V and 2 bases from J, with 6 bases between. This CDR3 contains 12 residues. Germline CDR1 and CDR2: GTSNPN and SVGIG (reference sequence). The CDR3 bases are TGTGCCTGGAGTCCGCCGAACTATGGCTACACCTTC. Translated: CAWSPPNYGYTF.

V gene TRBV4-3 combines with J gene TRBJ1-2; D unclear. This CDR3 has 15 amino acids. Germline CDR1 reads LGHNA; CDR2 reads YSLEER. Deletions cut 0 bases from V and 4 bases from J, with 12 bases between. The CDR3 is CASSQDMRDLYGYTF. For the CDR3, the DNA is TGCGCCAGCAGCCAAGATATGCGGGATCTCTATGGCTACACCTTC.

The chain uses TRBV19 and TRBJ2-7; no clear D gene. This CDR3 is built from 12 residues. The germline gives CDR1 LNHDA, CDR2 SQIVND (reference sequence). V was shortened by 4 bases and J by 4 bases, with 8 bases between the two germline ends. The DNA for the CDR3 is TGTGCCAGTAGTAGAGACGGTTACGAGCAGTACTTC. Translating it yields CASSRDGYEQYF.

This clonotype occurred once. The chain carries TRBV7-2 and TRBJ2-7; 12 bases align to TRBD2. The CDR3 is made up of 16 amino acids. The V gene end was trimmed by 1 base and the J gene end by 1 base; junction bases not matched to a gene: 2. Germline values: CDR1 SGHTA, CDR2 FQGNSA. Written as DNA, the CDR3 is TGTGCCAGCAGCTTAGTTGGACTAGCGGGGTCCTACGAGCAGTACTTC. It specifies CASSLVGLAGSYEQYF.

The chain couples TRBV3-1 to TRBJ1-1; D gene uncertain. V lost 0 bases, J lost 1 base, and 6 bases lay in between. The CDR3 length is 14 residues. From germline, CDR1 is LGHDT and CDR2 YNNKEL (reference sequence). CDR3 loop: CASSQEAGNTEAFF. In DNA, the CDR3 is TGTGCCAGCAGCCAAGAAGCGGGGAACACTGAAGCTTTCTTT.

The rearrangement uses TRBV29-1 and TRBJ2-1; tentative D call: TRBD1 (5 bases). This CDR3 region has 12 residues. Looked up from germline, CDR1 is SQVTM and CDR2 is ANQGSEA. V gave up 3 bases and J gave up 5 bases, with 8 bases separating them. The CDR3 protein is CSVDPDNNEQFF. CDR3 bases: TGCAGCGTTGATCCGGACAACAATGAGCAGTTCTTC.

V gene TRBV7-9 combines with J gene TRBJ2-5; TRBD1 aligns across 7 bases. The CDR3 has 16 residues. Germline lookup yields CDR1 SEHNR and CDR2 FQNEAQ (reference sequence). V was pared by 5 bases and J by 4 bases, with 13 bases of the junction left unmatched. CDR3 region: CASSGRSGGVGETQYF. The DNA of the CDR3 is TGTGCCAGCAGCGGACGATCAGGGGGAGTGGGAGAGACCCAGTACTTC.

The CDR3 DNA sequence: TGTGCCACTACCCTAGCGGACCTCTACAATGAGCAGTTCTTC. It translates to CATTLADLYNEQFF. The J gene is TRBJ2-1, the V gene TRBV28, with 7 bases lining up with TRBD2. The CDR3 extends over 14 amino acids. Germline V CDR1 and CDR2: MDHEN, SYDVKM. Trimming cost V 10 bases and J 3 bases; bases outside gene matches: 9. The complete variable domain, with remaining parts taken from reference TRBV28 and TRBJ2-1, reads DVKVTQSSRYLVKRTGEKVFLECVQDMDHENMFWYRQDPGLGLRLIYFSYDVKMKEKGDIPEGYSVSREKKERFSLILESASTNQTSMYLCATTLADLYNEQFFGPGTRLTVL.